This T cell receptor beta chain was recovered during a study of cytomegalovirus exposure and HLA in healthy donors. Study conclusions and caveats: Listed as cytomegalovirus-associated were around 160 TCR beta chains.

Produced via immunoSEQ multiplex PCR; TCRdb's table is partial and in-frame only. The table shows under 300,000 clones, with about 90% occurring only once. Deletions cut 0 bases from V and 3 bases from J, with 8 bases between. The germline V gene encodes CDR1 SGHRS and CDR2 YFSETQ. The length of the CDR3 is 14 residues. The donors were members of the validation cohort comprising some 120 subjects, separate from the roughly 680-subject first cohort. On this clone itself: Its antigen is still unknown.

The material sequenced was PBMCs. The gene calls are TRBV5-1 and TRBJ2-3; no clear D gene. This TCR was recovered from a woman between 18 and 30 years old in good health and CMV-seronegative. The CDR3 reads CASSLGQETDTQYF. The CDR3 nucleotides read TGCGCCAGCAGCTTGGGTCAAGAGACAGATACGCAGTATTTT.